This entry lists 28 T cell receptor beta chains sequenced from one sample in a study of beta chain features in type 1 diabetes (dated by TCRdb to 2017 to 2018). The research as a whole found: In all four CD4+ subsets, TCRB CDR3 length was moderately but significantly shorter in type 1 diabetes patients.

Their recognized antigens are unknown. Library construction relied on the immunoSEQ multiplex PCR assay. All of the isolated RNA was reverse transcribed with the High Capacity cDNA Reverse Transcription Kit, so expressed TCRB transcripts were sequenced. TCRdb retrieved this table from immuneACCESS and kept in-frame rearrangements only. Not all clones are present; in checked studies, unresolved V genes account for under half, and no reason is known for the remainder. This sample comprises more than 100,000 clones, around 9% of them detected only once. 0.75% of the sample belongs to the ten largest clones. Sample: central memory CD4+ T cells from blood. These receptors all stem from a man younger than 40 with type 1 diabetes.

The rearrangement uses TRBV5-4 and TRBJ2-3; possibly TRBD2 for D (6 bases). V lost 4 bases and J 5 bases, leaving 11 bases between the germline ends. The germline gives CDR1 SGHNT, CDR2 YYREEE (reference sequence). There are 13 residues in the CDR3. The CDR3 nucleotides read TGTGCCAGCAGCACCCACGGGGGAGATACGCAGTATTTT. Translating it yields CASSTHGGDTQYF.

CDR3 in amino acids: CASSLDEHRGAYEQYF. The DNA for the CDR3 is TGTGCCAGCAGCTTAGATGAGCACAGGGGGGCCTACGAGCAGTACTTC. This chain links TRBV11-2 with TRBJ2-7; 8 nucleotides match TRBD1. The CDR3 runs to 16 residues. The V gene's germline CDR1 is SGHAT and CDR2 FQNNGV. Unmatched junction bases numbered 6, after V lost 0 bases and J lost 2 bases.

This clone was counted a few times. This chain connects TRBV4-3 to TRBJ2-3, with D tentatively TRBD1 (6 bases). The V end was cut by 0 bases, the J end by 4 bases, with 14 bases between. Germline CDR1 LGHNA, CDR2 YSLEER. The CDR3 consists of 16 residues. CDR3 loop: CASSQEPRGIADTQYF. CDR3 nucleotides: TGCGCCAGCAGCCAAGAGCCCAGGGGTATAGCAGATACGCAGTATTTT.

The chain couples TRBV19 to TRBJ2-5; a weak D match, TRBD1 (6 bases). V gave up 8 bases and J gave up 6 bases, with 10 bases separating them. The CDR3 is 11 amino acids. Germline V gene data show CDR1 as LNHDA and CDR2 as SQIVND (reference sequence). CDR3 in amino acids: CASGGWKTQYF. The CDR3 region has the DNA TGTGCCAGTGGGGGCTGGAAGACCCAGTACTTC. Complete variable domain (other parts from reference TRBV19 and TRBJ2-5): DGGITQSPKYLFRKEGQNVTLSCEQNLNHDAMYWYRQDPGQGLRLIYYSQIVNDFQKGDIAEGYSVSREKKESFPLTVTSAQKNPTAFYLCASGGWKTQYFGPGTRLLVL.

This rearrangement joins TRBV5-1 to TRBJ2-7, with 9 bases fitting TRBD1. Germline V lookup: CDR1 SGHRS, CDR2 YFSETQ. Trimming at V came to 0 bases and at J to 6 bases, leaving 7 bases not matched to a gene. This CDR3 comprises 15 residues. Written as DNA, the CDR3 is TGCGCCAGCAGCTTGGATGGGACAGGGTTGGTCGAGCAGTACTTC. It specifies CASSLDGTGLVEQYF.

This chain uses TRBV5-4 with TRBJ1-3; D uncertain. The CDR3 is 14 residues long. CDR1 is SGHNT, CDR2 YYREEE, per germline (reference sequence). Trimming cost V 0 bases and J 2 bases, with 6 bases left between them. CDR3 sequence (DNA): TGTGCCAGCAGCTTGGCGGGAGCTGGAAACACCATATATTTT. Translated: CASSLAGAGNTIYF.

V is TRBV5-6 and J is TRBJ2-1; D may be TRBD1 (6 bases). The CDR3 runs to 13 residues. V gave up 2 bases and J gave up 10 bases, with 13 bases separating them. Germline CDR1 is SGHDT and CDR2 is YYEEEE. This chain's CDR3 is CASSFTQGVEQFF. The CDR3 DNA reads TGTGCCAGCAGCTTCACACAGGGAGTGGAGCAGTTCTTC.

This clone has a count of ten or more. V is TRBV23-1 and J is TRBJ1-3; D may be TRBD1 (5 bases). TRBV23-1 carries the ORF label, with uncertain function. The V gene lost 1 base and the J gene lost 1 base, with 11 bases spanning the gap. The CDR3 has 16 amino acids. CDR3 DNA: TGCGCCAGCAGTCAATATCAGGGCCGTTCTGGAAACACCATATATTTT. This sequence encodes CASSQYQGRSGNTIYF.

This clone has only a few counts. The V gene is TRBV7-9, the J gene TRBJ1-5; the D gene is possibly TRBD1 (6 bases). V shed 7 bases and J shed 6 bases, with 16 bases lying between them. The CDR3 is 14 amino acids. Germline V lookup: CDR1 SEHNR, CDR2 FQNEAQ (reference sequence). The CDR3 protein is CASTRAGEGQPQHF. The CDR3 bases are TGTGCCAGCACCCGCGCAGGGGAGGGTCAGCCCCAGCATTTT. Supplemented by reference TRBV7-9 and TRBJ1-5, the full variable domain reads DTGVSQNPRHKITKRGQNVTFRCDPISEHNRLYWYRQTLGQGPEFLTYFQNEAQLEKSRLLSDRFSAERPKGSFSTLEIQRTEQGDSAMYLCASTRAGEGQPQHFGDGTRLSIL.

This chain uses TRBV6-6 with TRBJ2-7; no definite D call. V was cut by 2 bases and J by 4 bases, with 9 bases left in between. Germline CDR1 MNHNY, CDR2 SVGAGI (reference sequence). This CDR3 contains 13 residues. CDR3 sequence (DNA): TGTGCCAGCAGTTACCCCACCGAGTACGAGCAGTACTTC. Translating it yields CASSYPTEYEQYF.

The rearrangement uses TRBV7-2 and TRBJ1-6; the match to TRBD1 covers 7 bases. Losses at the gene ends were 5 bases for V and 6 bases for J; bases not matched to a gene: 10. The CDR3 has 16 residues. In germline, CDR1 is SGHTA, CDR2 FQGNSA. CDR3 in DNA: TGTGCCAGCAGCCGCCCGGCAGGGGGTTCTAATTCACCCCTCCACTTT. Translation: CASSRPAGGSNSPLHF.

This clone was picked up a small number of times. The rearrangement joins TRBV5-4 to TRBJ2-7, with TRBD1 matching over 7 bases. After removal of 4 bases from V and 1 base from J, the junction contained 2 bases not matched to a gene. The CDR3 is made up of 13 amino acids. CDR1 is SGHNT, CDR2 YYREEE, per germline (reference sequence). As DNA, the CDR3 is TGTGCCAGCAGCAGGGGACAGTCCTACGAGCAGTACTTC. This sequence encodes CASSRGQSYEQYF.

This rearrangement joins TRBV5-4 to TRBJ2-3, with 7 positions matching TRBD1. The CDR3 totals 14 residues. Trimming removed 4 bases from V and 1 base from J; junction bases left unmatched: 3. Germline CDR1 is SGHNT and CDR2 is YYREEE (reference sequence). The CDR3 bases are TGTGCCAGCAGCACCGGACAGGGCACAGATACGCAGTATTTT. This gives the protein CASSTGQGTDTQYF. The entire variable domain, with the rest obtained from reference TRBV5-4 and TRBJ2-3, is as follows: ETGVTQSPTHLIKTRGQQVTLRCSSQSGHNTVSWYQQALGQGPQFIFQYYREEENGRGNFPPRFSGLQFPNYSSELNVNALELDDSALYLCASSTGQGTDTQYFGPGTRLTVL.

The rearrangement uses TRBV6-5 and TRBJ1-6; a weak D match, TRBD1 (5 bases). The V end was cut by 0 bases, the J end by 8 bases, with 14 bases between. This CDR3 comprises 16 residues. The germline gives CDR1 MNHEY, CDR2 SVGAGI. The CDR3 nucleotides read TGTGCCAGCAGTTACTCGACTCAGGGTGACGATTCACCCCTCCACTTT. Encoded protein: CASSYSTQGDDSPLHF.

This clone was counted ten times or more. The chain couples TRBV21-1 to TRBJ2-7; TRBD1, the table's D call, lacks a check against the DNA. TRBV21-1 has pseudogene status. This CDR3 is built from 14 residues. Here the CDR3 DNA reads TGTGCCAGCAGCAAAGTCCCAGGGACCTACGAGCAGTACTTC. It yields the protein CASSKVPGTYEQYF.

The chain joins TRBV9 to TRBJ1-2; maybe TRBD1 (6 bases). The CDR3 length is 14 residues. The germline V gene has CDR1 SGDLS and CDR2 YYNGEE. The V gene lost 4 bases and the J gene lost 4 bases, with 14 bases spanning the gap. The CDR3 DNA reads TGTGCCAGCAGCTCCCAGGGGCTTCGCTATGGCTACACCTTC. Protein: CASSSQGLRYGYTF.

The chain employs TRBV2 and TRBJ2-7, with TRBD2 as a possible D gene (5 bases). Germline lookup yields CDR1 SNHLY and CDR2 FYNNEI. Trimming removed 6 bases from V and 6 bases from J, with 12 bases in between. This CDR3 has 12 amino acids. The DNA for the CDR3 is TGTGCCAGCAGAACACTAGGAACCGAGCAGTACTTC. This encodes CASRTLGTEQYF.

This clone has a handful of counts. The chain is built from TRBV7-9 and TRBJ2-2; TRBD2 matches at 8 bases. Germline loops: CDR1 SEHNR, CDR2 FQNEAQ (reference sequence). After removal of 5 bases from V and 0 bases from J, the junction contained 8 bases not matched to a gene. This CDR3 is 17 amino acids long. CDR3 DNA sequence: TGTGCCAGCAGCCAACAGAGCGGGGGTACGAACACCGGGGAGCTGTTTTTT. Translated, it gives CASSQQSGGTNTGELFF.

CDR3: CASSSRLVRNEQFF. In DNA, the CDR3 is TGTGCCAGCAGCTCCCGACTAGTTAGAAATGAGCAGTTCTTC. The chain combines TRBV11-2 with TRBJ2-1; D perhaps matches TRBD2 (6 bases). This CDR3 has 14 amino acids. CDR1 is SGHAT and CDR2 is FQNNGV in the germline V gene. V was clipped by 4 bases and J by 7 bases, with 14 bases between them.

This clone turned up a few times. The chain is built from TRBV23-1 and TRBJ1-5, with D possibly TRBD1 on 5 matching bases. TRBV23-1 is classed as an ORF, of uncertain function. The V end was cut by 2 bases, the J end by 6 bases, with 17 bases between. The length of the CDR3 is 16 residues. The CDR3 loop reads CASSQLIQGGLQPQHF. The CDR3 coding sequence is TGCGCCAGCAGTCAACTTATCCAGGGCGGCCTTCAGCCCCAGCATTTT.

The rearrangement joins TRBV7-3 to TRBJ1-1; 7 bases match TRBD1. The CDR3 runs 17 residues. Germline V gene lookup returns CDR1 SGHTA and CDR2 FQGTGA. The V segment lost 0 bases and the J segment 1 base; nucleotides outside the gene matches: 8. The CDR3 coding sequence is TGTGCCAGCAGCTTAACTTTGGGCAGGGGGTCGAACACTGAAGCTTTCTTT. As protein: CASSLTLGRGSNTEAFF. Based on the CDR3 plus reference TRBV7-3 and TRBJ1-1, the full variable domain is GAGVSQTPSNKVTEKGKYVELRCDPISGHTALYWYRQSLGQGPEFLIYFQGTGAADDSGLPNDRFFAVRPEGSVSTLKIQRTERGDSAVYLCASSLTLGRGSNTEAFFGQGTRLTVV.

The J gene is TRBJ1-6, the V gene TRBV27; maybe TRBD1 (5 bases). This CDR3 contains 13 residues. CDR1 and CDR2 from the germline V gene are MNHEY and SMNVEV (reference sequence). V lost 6 bases and J 10 bases, leaving 13 bases between the germline ends. The CDR3 loop reads CASRRGEGSPLHF. The DNA for the CDR3 is TGTGCCAGCAGAAGAGGGGAGGGATCACCCCTCCACTTT.

This clone was picked up a small number of times. This chain connects TRBV7-2 to TRBJ2-5; tentatively, D is TRBD2 (5 bases). Between the trimmed V and J ends, which lost 5 bases and 6 bases, there was a span of 16 bases. Germline V lookup: CDR1 SGHTA, CDR2 FQGNSA. The CDR3 length is 14 residues. Here the CDR3 DNA reads TGTGCCAGCAGCGGCGGAGCGGCATCAAAGACCCAGTACTTC. It codes for CASSGGAASKTQYF.

The table lists this clone with a few counts. This chain joins TRBV2 and TRBJ1-1; no firm D call. Germline V gene sequence: CDR1 SNHLY, CDR2 FYNNEI. The CDR3 sequence is 13 residues long. The V and J ends lost 6 bases and 4 bases respectively, with 12 bases between them. CDR3 protein: CASRREGSTEAFF. Here the CDR3 DNA reads TGTGCCAGCAGGAGGGAAGGGAGCACTGAAGCTTTCTTT.

The V call is TRBV7-2, the J call TRBJ2-6; a possible D gene is TRBD2 (6 bases). CDR1 and CDR2 from the germline V gene are SGHTA and FQGNSA. With 6 bases removed from V and 2 bases from J, the gap between germline ends came to 17 bases. The CDR3 is 17 amino acids. CDR3 region: CASRPGRGTPGANVLTF. The CDR3 DNA is TGTGCCAGCAGACCTGGTCGGGGGACTCCTGGGGCCAACGTCCTGACTTTC.

This clone was detected only a few times. V is TRBV25-1 and J is TRBJ2-7, with D maybe TRBD2 (5 bases). This CDR3 is built from 14 residues. Trimming removed 4 bases from V and 0 bases from J, with 10 bases in between. Germline V gene lookup returns CDR1 MGHDK and CDR2 SYGVNS. The CDR3 DNA reads as TGTGCCAGCAGTGCGACGGGGAGCTCCTACGAGCAGTACTTC. Residues: CASSATGSSYEQYF.

This clone was counted a few times. This chain joins TRBV18 and TRBJ1-3; no clear D gene. CDR1 KGHSH and CDR2 LQKENI come from the germline V gene. Trimming removed 3 bases at V and 4 bases at J, with 13 bases between. The CDR3 has 15 amino acids. The CDR3 DNA reads as TGTGCCAGCTCACCTAGCGGAAGCCGGGGAAACACCATATATTTT. Its protein is CASSPSGSRGNTIYF.

This clone showed up just a few times. The V call is TRBV19, the J call TRBJ2-1; 7 positions agree with TRBD1. Trimming cost V 0 bases and J 1 base; bases outside gene matches: 9. Germline assignment: CDR1 LNHDA and CDR2 SQIVND (reference sequence). The CDR3 has 18 residues. The CDR3 loop is CASSIDPVQGPSYNEQFF. CDR3 in DNA: TGTGCCAGTAGTATAGATCCCGTACAGGGGCCATCCTACAATGAGCAGTTCTTC.